This T cell receptor (beta chain) was recorded in a study of shared clonotypes between healthy human individuals (dated by TCRdb to the early 2020s). For the study in its entirety: The cohort comprised a couple of women and a few men aged 18 to 49 years. Per donor, three plates each were used for CD4 naive and CD4 memory, two for CD8 naive, and one for CD8 memory. To estimate repertoire size and how much clonotype sharing occurs between individuals, the study deeply sequenced the blood TCR repertoires of several healthy adults. Different laboratories and diverse techniques were used to prepare libraries and sequence TCR repertoires, to increase sequencing depth and limit assay-specific biases. Each donor's leukapheresis produced roughly between about 0.9 and 9.5 billion PBMCs. The research as a whole found: Across a handful of donors, around 5% of naive CD4, roughly 3.4% of naive CD8, approximately 2.5% of memory CD4, and about 0.44% of memory CD8 clonotypes were shared. Pairwise subsampling led to the expectation that sequencing depth would affect the degree of clonotype sharing among donors. The genetic and exposure-history diversity represented was limited by the small number of donors. Clonotypes shared by all four sorted-subset donors showed higher generation probabilities than non-shared clonotypes. Naive subsets generally had larger estimated clonotype richness than memory subsets. Even with the large sequencing depth, rarefaction of the sorted-subset datasets indicated that sequencing was incomplete. Only blood was sampled, and tissue TCR repertoires likely differ from those in blood.

In the case of this clone: Its specific antigen is unknown. Base qualities are not recorded, but no much larger clone differs from it by a single base.

Spanning cysteine to phenylalanine, the CDR3 consists of 15 amino acids. The CDR3 DNA has 45 bases and is translated from base 1. CDR1 and CDR2 were assigned from the germline V gene as MNHEY and SVGAGI. V is reduced by 8 bases and J by 0 bases, leaving a spacing of 14 bases between them. The donors were healthy, HIV-negative adults who had no recently reported acute infections or vaccinations. Only Caucasian adults living in Nashville, Tennessee, USA were represented among the donors. CD4+ T cells were enriched through magnetic negative selection, after which naive cells were positively selected on CD45RA and the remaining negative fraction served as the memory subset. After blood collection by leukapheresis, PBMCs were isolated using Ficoll-Histopaque density gradient centrifugation and then cryopreserved in the vapor phase of liquid nitrogen. Analytical flow cytometry was used to check the purity and quantity of every magnetically sorted T cell population. From each sorted fraction, genomic DNA was isolated and quantified by UV absorbance on a Nanodrop 2000c.

TCR CDR3 regions were amplified from genomic DNA by multiplex PCR using the deep immunoSEQ assay. Genomic DNA extracted from each cell subset was distributed evenly over all wells of several immunoSEQ 96-well plates, and each plate served as one replicate. For sorted subsets, roughly 200 ng of genomic DNA, equivalent to tens of thousands of T cell genomes, went into each replicate PCR. Purified libraries were measured with a Qubit 3.0 fluorometer, size-checked on a Bioanalyzer 2100, and measured again with the KAPA Library Quantification kit. Every immunoSEQ 96-well plate was sequenced on a separate single-read 150-cycle Illumina NextSeq 550 flow cell. In the paper's pipeline: Because the immunoSEQ output held only junctional sequences and lacked quality scores, the filtering could not match the filtering applied to full-length reads. Sequences were annotated with PyIR, a Python wrapper for IgBLAST v1.9, using IMGT germline references to assign V/J genes and CDR3. Any read was removed if the V/J assignment was weak (E-value above 1e-6), the CDR3 was missing, or the read contained stop codons, out-of-frame junctions, or ambiguous translated residues. V3J clonotypes were defined by identical inferred V gene, J gene, and CDR3 amino acid sequence. To compute the percentage overlap between repertoires, the number of shared unique clonotypes was divided by the size of the smaller repertoire. Repertoire richness was assessed with RTK rarefaction, the Chao1 estimator, and Recon v2.1 estimates of unobserved clonotypes. For all TCRbeta clonotypes obtained by the gDNA method from a few donors, generation probabilities were computed with OLGA. TCRdb provides this immuneACCESS table in a form limited to in-frame rearrangements. Some clones are lacking; in checked studies, under half of them reflect an unresolved V gene, and why the rest are absent is not known. V and J calls and clone size are given by that table; D and trimming were obtained from the DNA. Counted in this sample were 2,500,000 or so clones; 80% to 95% of them appeared once. The ten largest make up about 0.34% of the sample.

The sample was naive CD4+ T cells from PBMCs. The cell subset or site label, as the study defines it: CD45RA+ positively selected. The chain couples TRBV6-5 to TRBJ1-3, with the D gene too uncertain to name. This TCR was sampled from a man between 18 and 35 years old in good health. Some clones in this sample may be carry-over from other donors' samples. The CDR3: CASGTKGNSGNTIYF. The DNA reads TGTGCCAGCGGAACCAAGGGCAACTCTGGAAACACCATATATTTT.